This T cell receptor beta chain was identified in a study of cytomegalovirus exposure and HLA in healthy donors. About the research overall: T cells numbering around 170 million yielded more than 100 million unique TCR beta sequences in an earlier analysis.

Regarding the study as a whole: The study put about 180 TCR beta chains on its list as cytomegalovirus-associated. There was a cluster of highly shared sequence variants that was likely a sequencing artifact. It was only CMV serostatus that was available as immune exposure information.

To note about this clone: Its antigen is still unknown.

This CDR3 spans 15 amino acids. Germline CDR1 reads SGDLS; CDR2 reads YYNGEE. Losses at the gene ends were 0 bases for V and 5 bases for J; bases not matched to a gene: 4. The primer mix had 60 Vbeta and 13 Jbeta primers. Repertoires were generated with immunoSEQ multiplex PCR, while TCRdb's copy carries only in-frame clones and drops some. Of under 200,000 clones in the sample, more than 70% were seen once. The clonotype originates from a woman between 40 and 55 years old in good health and CMV-seropositive. The chain is built from TRBV9 and TRBJ2-7, with TRBD1 matching 11 bases. The sample taken for sequencing was PBMCs. This chain's CDR3 is CASSVGTGGGHEQYF. In DNA form, the CDR3 reads TGTGCCAGCAGCGTAGGGACAGGGGGCGGTCACGAGCAGTACTTC. The full variable domain, in which reference TRBV9 and TRBJ2-7 provide the parts outside the CDR3, is DSGVTQTPKHLITATGQRVTLRCSPRSGDLSVYWYQQSLDQGLQFLIQYYNGEERAKGNILERFSAQQFPDLHSELNLSSLELGDSALYFCASSVGTGGGHEQYFGPGTRLTVT.